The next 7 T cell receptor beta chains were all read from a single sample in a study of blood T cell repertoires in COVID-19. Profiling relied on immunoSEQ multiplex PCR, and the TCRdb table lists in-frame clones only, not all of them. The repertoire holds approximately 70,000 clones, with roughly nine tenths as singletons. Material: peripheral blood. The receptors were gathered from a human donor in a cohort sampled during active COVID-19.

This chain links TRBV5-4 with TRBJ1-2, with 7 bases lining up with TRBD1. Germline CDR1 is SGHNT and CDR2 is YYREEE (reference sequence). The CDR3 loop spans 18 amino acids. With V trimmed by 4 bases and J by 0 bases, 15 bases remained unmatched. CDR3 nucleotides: TGTGCCAGCAGCGATGGGTCCGGACAGGCGGCATCTAACTATGGCTACACCTTC. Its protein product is CASSDGSGQAASNYGYTF.

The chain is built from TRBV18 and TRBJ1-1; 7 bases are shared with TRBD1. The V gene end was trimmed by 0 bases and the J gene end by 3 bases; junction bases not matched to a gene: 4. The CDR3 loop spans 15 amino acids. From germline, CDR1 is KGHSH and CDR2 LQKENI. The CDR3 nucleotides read TGTGCCAGCTCACCACCGCGGGACAGATACACTGAAGCTTTCTTT. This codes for CASSPPRDRYTEAFF.

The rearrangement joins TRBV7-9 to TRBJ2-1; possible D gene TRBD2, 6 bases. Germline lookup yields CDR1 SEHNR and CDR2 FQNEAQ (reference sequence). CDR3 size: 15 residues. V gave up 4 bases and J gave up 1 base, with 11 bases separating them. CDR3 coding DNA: TGTGCCAGCAGCTCCACCGCGGGGTCCTACAATGAGCAGTTCTTC. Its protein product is CASSSTAGSYNEQFF. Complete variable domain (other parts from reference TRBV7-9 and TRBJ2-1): DTGVSQNPRHKITKRGQNVTFRCDPISEHNRLYWYRQTLGQGPEFLTYFQNEAQLEKSRLLSDRFSAERPKGSFSTLEIQRTEQGDSAMYLCASSSTAGSYNEQFFGPGTRLTVL.

The CDR3 nucleotides read TGCGCCAGCGGGGCTAGCGGGTCCTACAATGAGCAGTTCTTC. This codes for CASGASGSYNEQFF. This chain links TRBV10-2 with TRBJ2-1, with 8 bases aligning to TRBD2. The CDR3 totals 14 residues. V shed 8 bases, J shed 1 base, and the junction held 4 bases outside the gene matches. Germline assignment: CDR1 WSHSY and CDR2 SAAADI.

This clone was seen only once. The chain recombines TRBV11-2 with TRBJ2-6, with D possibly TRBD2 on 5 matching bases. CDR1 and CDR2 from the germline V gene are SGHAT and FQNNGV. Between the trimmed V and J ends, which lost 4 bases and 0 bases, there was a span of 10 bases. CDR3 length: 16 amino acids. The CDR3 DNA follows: TGTGCCAGCAGCTGGTCGGGAAACTCTGGGGCCAACGTCCTGACTTTC. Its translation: CASSWSGNSGANVLTF.

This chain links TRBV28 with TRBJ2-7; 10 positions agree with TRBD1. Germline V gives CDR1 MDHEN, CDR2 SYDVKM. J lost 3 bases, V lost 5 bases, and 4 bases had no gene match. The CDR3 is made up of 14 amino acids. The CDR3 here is CASSPGQGIYEQYF. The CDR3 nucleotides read TGTGCCAGCAGTCCGGGACAGGGGATCTACGAGCAGTACTTC.

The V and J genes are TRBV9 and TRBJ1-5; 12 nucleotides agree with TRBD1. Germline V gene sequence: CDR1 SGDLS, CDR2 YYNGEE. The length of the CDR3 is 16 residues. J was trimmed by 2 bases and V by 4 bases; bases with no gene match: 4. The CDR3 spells CASSPGTGGGNQPQHF. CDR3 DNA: TGTGCCAGCAGCCCCGGGACAGGGGGCGGCAATCAGCCCCAGCATTTT.